The rows below give T cell receptor beta chains drawn from one sample of a study of control samples from healthy donors and cancer patients. Clones were sequenced by immunoSEQ multiplex PCR, and TCRdb holds only the in-frame ones, with some missing. The sample carries 260,000 or so clones, almost 85% recorded once. The sequencing sample was made of PBMCs. These receptors came from a woman aged 55-70 years with lung cancer. Both conserved end residues are part of each CDR3. The D gene is left open where the match is weak. Size values are once, few and many counts, or a class for expanded clones, and some rows have none.

v_call	clone_size	j_call	d_call	cdr3_nt	cdr3_aa
TRBV28	-	TRBJ1-1	-	TGTGCCAGCAACCGAGCTCAGGGCACTGAAGCTTTCTTT	CASNRAQGTEAFF
TRBV10-3	-	TRBJ2-7	TRBD1	TGTGCCATCAGTGGGGGTCGGACAGGGGGCTTCACCTACGAGCAGTACTTC	CAISGGRTGGFTYEQYF
TRBV2	-	TRBJ2-1	-	TGTGCCAGCAGTGGAGGGAGGCAGGGAGGGCAGTTCTTC	CASSGGRQGGQFF
TRBV7-2	once	TRBJ2-1	-	TGTGCCAGCAGGCCAGGGGTCTACAATGAGCAGTTCTTC	CASRPGVYNEQFF
TRBV6-5	-	TRBJ1-2	-	TGTGCCAGCAGGGATCTTTTCTATGGCTACACCTTC	CASRDLFYGYTF
TRBV4-1	-	TRBJ2-3	-	TGCGCCAGCAGCCGGCCTAATAACCTAAATACGCAGTATTTT	CASSRPNNLNTQYF
TRBV27	-	TRBJ1-4	-	TGTGCCAGCAGTTTGGACCCTTATGAAAAACTGTTTTTT	CASSLDPYEKLFF
TRBV7-3	-	TRBJ2-3	TRBD2	TGTGCCAGCAGCAGAGATAGCGGGGCAGATACGCAGTATTTT	CASSRDSGADTQYF
TRBV9	-	TRBJ2-3	-	TGTGCCAGCAGCGTAGGCGTGGATACGCAGTATTTT	CASSVGVDTQYF
TRBV30	once	TRBJ1-5	TRBD1	TGTGCCTGGGAGGACAGGAGGGGTCAGCCCCAGCATTTT	CAWEDRRGQPQHF
TRBV7-2	-	TRBJ2-5	-	TGTGCCAGCAGCTTAGATACAGGTACAGAGACCCAGTACTTC	CASSLDTGTETQYF
TRBV7-9	-	TRBJ1-3	-	TGTGCCAGCAGCTTAGGAGAGGTACTTGGAAACACCATATATTTT	CASSLGEVLGNTIYF
TRBV6-1	-	TRBJ1-1	-	TGTGCCAGCGGTGTAGCAGGGGTAGGGATGAACACTGAAGCTTTCTTT	CASGVAGVGMNTEAFF
TRBV11-2	-	TRBJ1-5	-	TGTGCCAGCAGCTTAGGGGCGATAGGCCAGCCCCAGCATTTT	CASSLGAIGQPQHF
TRBV11-2	-	TRBJ2-7	TRBD2	TGTGCCAGCAGCTTAGGGGGACTAGCGGGACGGTCCTACGAGCAGTACTTC	CASSLGGLAGRSYEQYF
TRBV4-1	once	TRBJ2-2	-	TGCGCCAGCAGCCAAGATTCCTTGACAGGGAGGAGGGCCGGGGAGCTGTTTTTT	CASSQDSLTGRRAGELFF
TRBV6-6	-	TRBJ2-7	-	TGTGCCAGCAGTTACGGCGGCCCGGGTATTTACTTC	CASSYGGPGIYF
TRBV6-2/TRBV6-3	once	TRBJ2-3	-	TGTGCCAGCAGCTCCCTAAGCACAGATACGCAGTATTTT	CASSSLSTDTQYF
TRBV6-2/TRBV6-3	once	TRBJ2-7	-	TGTGCCAGCAGTTACTCGAGCGGCTCCAGGGTTTCCCACGAGCAGTACTTC	CASSYSSGSRVSHEQYF
TRBV6-5	-	TRBJ2-7	-	TGTGCCAGCAGTCCCCTCGGGGAAACCTACGAGCAGTACTTC	CASSPLGETYEQYF
TRBV30	-	TRBJ2-2	TRBD2	TGTGCCTGGAGTGGACTAGCGGGGACGAACACCGGGGAGCTGTTTTTT	CAWSGLAGTNTGELFF
TRBV18	-	TRBJ2-3	-	TGTGCCAGCTCACCACCCCTAAGCACAGATACGCAGTATTTT	CASSPPLSTDTQYF
TRBV2	-	TRBJ1-5	-	TGTGCCAGCACGAGGGAAGGGGGTGGCAATCAGCCCCAGCATTTT	CASTREGGGNQPQHF
TRBV10-2	-	TRBJ1-5	-	TGCGCCAGCAGTGAGTCTTTAGCCGGCAATCAGCCCCAGCATTTT	CASSESLAGNQPQHF
TRBV27	few	TRBJ1-2	-	TGTGCCAGCAGTCCCGGGGCCACCCGTTCGGGTGGCTACACCTTC	CASSPGATRSGGYTF
TRBV6-5	once	TRBJ2-7	-	TGTGCCAGCAGTTACACCAGGGGAGGCAACGAGCAGTACTTC	CASSYTRGGNEQYF
TRBV5-4	-	TRBJ2-7	-	TGTGCCAGCAGCTCGCCGGGGGCGGAGCAGTACTTC	CASSSPGAEQYF
TRBV15	few	TRBJ1-2	-	TGTGCCACCAGCAGATTAAAGGACCGGTGGGGCGGCTACACCTTC	CATSRLKDRWGGYTF
TRBV7-8	-	TRBJ1-4	-	TGTGCCAGCAGCTCCCGCGGGGGAGGGGAAAAACTGTTTTTT	CASSSRGGGEKLFF
TRBV5-6	many	TRBJ2-7	TRBD2	TGTGCCAGCAGCTTGGAGATAGCGGGAGGCTACGAGCAGTACTTC	CASSLEIAGGYEQYF
TRBV2	-	TRBJ2-2	TRBD2	TGTGCCAGTAGCGGGACCGGGGAGCTGTTTTTT	CASSGTGELFF
TRBV19	-	TRBJ1-2	-	TGTGCCAGTAATCCGGGACCTCTGCGCGGCTACACCTTC	CASNPGPLRGYTF
TRBV3-1/TRBV3-2	-	TRBJ1-1	-	TGTGCCAGCACCACCATGCGGGGGCGTGGTACTGAAGCTTTCTTT	CASTTMRGRGTEAFF
TRBV19	-	TRBJ2-3	-	TGTGCCAGTAGTATAACCGGACCCTCCACAGATACGCAGTATTTT	CASSITGPSTDTQYF
TRBV5-1	-	TRBJ2-7	TRBD1	TGCGCCAGCAAGAGGACAGGGGGCGACTACGAGCAGTACTTC	CASKRTGGDYEQYF
TRBV7-6	few	TRBJ1-5	TRBD1	TGTGCCAGCAGCGGACAGGTGGGACAGCCCCAGCATTTT	CASSGQVGQPQHF
TRBV2	-	TRBJ1-1	-	TGTGCCAGCAGTGGAACACAGGGCGGGTCGACTGAAGCTTTCTTT	CASSGTQGGSTEAFF
TRBV28	-	TRBJ1-1	-	TGTGCCAGCAGTCTCTTCATCGGGGCCTTCTCTATGAACACTGAAGCTTTCTTT	CASSLFIGAFSMNTEAFF
TRBV7-9	-	TRBJ1-2	TRBD1	TGTGCCAGCAGCTTAGCGCGACCGGGACAGGGAATTGGTGGCTACACCTTC	CASSLARPGQGIGGYTF
TRBV3-1/TRBV3-2	-	TRBJ1-4	TRBD1	TGTGCCAGCAGCCAGACAGGGGTGAGAGAAAAACTGTTTTTT	CASSQTGVREKLFF
TRBV6-1	-	TRBJ1-6	-	TGTGCCAGCAGTGAAGCTGGGCAGGGTAATTCACCCCTCCACTTT	CASSEAGQGNSPLHF
TRBV11-2	-	TRBJ1-4	TRBD1	TGTGCCAGCAGCCCACAGGGGTTGACTAATGAAAAACTGTTTTTT	CASSPQGLTNEKLFF
TRBV7-2	-	TRBJ2-7	-	TGTGCCAGCAGCTTACGGGACTGGCGGTACGAGCAGTACTTC	CASSLRDWRYEQYF
TRBV18	-	TRBJ2-5	-	TGTGCCAGCTCCCAGGGGGGAGTTAGGGGCCAAAACTTC	CASSQGGVRGQNF
TRBV9	-	TRBJ2-2	TRBD1	TGTGCCAGCAGCGTAAGGGGGCGCGACACCGGGGAGCTGTTTTTT	CASSVRGRDTGELFF
TRBV20-1	few	TRBJ2-7	-	TGCAGTGCTAGCTGGGGCTACGAGCAGTACTTC	CSASWGYEQYF
TRBV6-5	few	TRBJ1-4	TRBD1	TGTGCCAGCAGTCCCCCGGGACAGGAAGGAAAACTGTTTTTT	CASSPPGQEGKLFF
TRBV7-8	few	TRBJ1-4	-	TGTGCCAGCAGCTTAATCGGCAGGGGAAATGAAAAACTGTTTTTT	CASSLIGRGNEKLFF